This TCR beta chain originates from a study of cytomegalovirus exposure and HLA in healthy donors. Study summary: Around 200 million T cells yielded more than 90 million unique TCR beta sequences, as an earlier analysis found.

This CDR3 has 17 amino acids. Trimming pared 2 bases from V and 6 bases from J, leaving 19 bases between. CDR1 and CDR2 (germline): KGHSH, LQKENI. General study points: TRBV6-2, TRBV6-3 and some other V segments were unresolvable in 87-base-pair reads. Cytomegalovirus status, reportedly, was diagnosed with high specificity and sensitivity by the classifier.

Vbeta (60) and Jbeta (13) primers were used in the PCR. The table came from immunoSEQ multiplex PCR; TCRdb's copy has only in-frame clones and leaves some out. The data hold 150,000 to 200,000 clones, with around three quarters observed a single time. A word on this clone: Antigen: not known.

This TCR came from a woman aged 25 to 45 in good health and CMV-seropositive. The chain is built from TRBV18 and TRBJ1-4; perhaps TRBD1 as D (5 bases). Specimen: PBMCs. The CDR3 DNA follows: TGTGCCAGCTCACCAAGAATCTTCAGGGCGGGGGATGAAAAACTGTTTTTT. The encoded protein is CASSPRIFRAGDEKLFF.